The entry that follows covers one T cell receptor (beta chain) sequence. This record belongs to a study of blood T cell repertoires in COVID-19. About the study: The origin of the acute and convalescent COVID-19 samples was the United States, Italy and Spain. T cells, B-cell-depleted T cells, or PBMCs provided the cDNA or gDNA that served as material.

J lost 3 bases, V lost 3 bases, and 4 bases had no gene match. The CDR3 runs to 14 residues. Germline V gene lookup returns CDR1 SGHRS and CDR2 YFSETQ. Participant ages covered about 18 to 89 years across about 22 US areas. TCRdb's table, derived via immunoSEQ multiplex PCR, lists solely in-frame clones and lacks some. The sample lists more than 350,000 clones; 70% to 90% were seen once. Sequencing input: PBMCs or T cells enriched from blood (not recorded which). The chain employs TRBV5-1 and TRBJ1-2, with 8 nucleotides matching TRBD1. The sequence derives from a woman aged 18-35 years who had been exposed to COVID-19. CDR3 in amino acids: CASSSDRADYGYTF. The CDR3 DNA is TGCGCCAGCAGCTCGGACAGGGCCGACTATGGCTACACCTTC.